The rows below give T cell receptor beta chains drawn from one sample of a study of blood T cell repertoires in COVID-19. Here immunoSEQ multiplex PCR was the method, and the copy in TCRdb shows in-frame clones only, minus some. This sample has about 210,000 clones, with 82% found just once. The sample consisted of peripheral blood. All receptors come from a woman in her 40s with acute or convalescent COVID-19. The CDR3 runs from the conserved cysteine through the conserved F or W. A D gene is named only where the DNA matches it firmly. Clone size is given for some rows only: seen once, a few or many times, or a class if the clone is expanded.

>TRBV19|.|.|TRBJ1-2
CASHGANYGYTF
TGTGCCAGTCATGGGGCCAACTATGGCTACACCTTC
>TRBV29-1|TRBD1|once|TRBJ2-6
CSVAGTGGAPGANVLTF
TGCAGCGTTGCCGGGACAGGGGGTGCGCCGGGGGCCAACGTCCTGACTTTC
>TRBV5-1|TRBD2|.|TRBJ2-3
CASSLNLAGGTTDTQYF
TGCGCCAGCAGCCTCAACTTAGCGGGAGGCACCACAGATACGCAGTATTTT
>TRBV6-5|.|.|TRBJ2-3
CASALGLSTDTQYF
TGTGCCAGCGCCCTTGGCCTTAGCACAGATACGCAGTATTTT
>TRBV18|TRBD1|.|TRBJ2-3
CASSRDRTNTDTQYF
TGTGCCAGCTCGAGGGACAGGACAAACACAGATACGCAGTATTTT
>TRBV30|.|.|TRBJ2-3
CAWSRGTSTDTQYF
TGTGCCTGGAGTAGGGGAACAAGCACAGATACGCAGTATTTT
>TRBV5-1|.|.|TRBJ1-4
CASSQQGSPNEKLFF
TGCGCCAGCAGTCAACAGGGTAGTCCTAATGAAAAACTGTTTTTT
>TRBV3-1/TRBV3-2|.|.|TRBJ1-1
CASSQVRLTENTEAFF
TGTGCCAGCAGCCAAGTTCGCCTGACAGAGAACACTGAAGCTTTCTTT
>TRBV13|TRBD1|.|TRBJ2-7
CASSLRQGAYDEQYF
TGTGCCAGCAGCTTACGACAGGGGGCTTACGACGAGCAGTACTTC
>TRBV11-2|.|once|TRBJ2-2
CASSLGLDMGELFF
TGTGCCAGCAGCTTAGGACTAGACATGGGGGAGCTGTTTTTT
>TRBV14|.|.|TRBJ1-2
CASSQDFSGSGYGYTF
TGTGCCAGCAGCCAAGATTTTTCAGGGTCTGGCTATGGCTACACCTTC
>TRBV5-5|TRBD1|.|TRBJ1-4
CASSPTGQDVEKLFF
TGTGCCAGCAGCCCAACGGGACAGGATGTTGAAAAACTGTTTTTT
>TRBV10-3|TRBD2|.|TRBJ2-5
CAISDGGGETQYF
TGTGCCATCAGTGATGGGGGGGGAGAGACCCAGTACTTC
>TRBV7-2|TRBD2|.|TRBJ2-2
CASSLRASGNTGELFF
TGTGCCAGCAGCTTAAGGGCTAGCGGAAACACCGGGGAGCTGTTTTTT
>TRBV6-5|.|.|TRBJ2-7
CASATGPGYEQYF
TGTGCCAGCGCTACAGGGCCTGGCTACGAGCAGTACTTC
>TRBV5-1|TRBD2|.|TRBJ2-1
CASSPLAGASDNEQFF
TGCGCCAGCAGCCCCCTAGCGGGAGCATCGGACAATGAGCAGTTCTTC
>TRBV18|.|.|TRBJ2-3
CASSPPHAGLPDTQYF
TGTGCCAGCTCACCACCTCACGCGGGACTCCCCGATACGCAGTATTTT
>TRBV7-2|TRBD2|.|TRBJ2-1
CASSAPTSGGAAYNEQFF
TGTGCCAGCAGCGCCCCGACTAGCGGGGGGGCCGCCTACAATGAGCAGTTCTTC
>TRBV5-8|.|.|TRBJ1-6
CASSQGPGQSYNSPLHF
TGTGCCAGCAGTCAGGGTCCTGGGCAATCCTATAATTCACCCCTCCACTTT
>TRBV11-3|TRBD2|.|TRBJ2-1
CASSLRLAGGPGNEQFF
TGTGCCAGCAGCTTACGACTAGCGGGAGGGCCGGGGAATGAGCAGTTCTTC
>TRBV6-5|TRBD2|.|TRBJ2-1
CASSLGTRYNEQFF
TGTGCCAGCAGTCTCGGGACTAGATACAATGAGCAGTTCTTC
>TRBV5-1|TRBD1|.|TRBJ1-3
CASSAGTAGGGTIYF
TGCGCCAGCAGCGCCGGGACAGCGGGCGGTGGCACCATATATTTT
>TRBV12-5|.|.|TRBJ1-4
CASGLVRGGVGEKLFF
TGTGCTAGTGGTTTGGTACGAGGGGGGGTAGGGGAAAAACTGTTTTTT
>TRBV6-5|TRBD1|.|TRBJ2-7
CASSLSGTGSEQYF
TGTGCCAGCAGTTTGTCCGGGACAGGGAGCGAGCAGTACTTC
>TRBV10-3|.|.|TRBJ1-2
CATFREGIDYGYTF
TGTGCCACTTTTCGCGAGGGAATCGACTATGGCTACACCTTC
>TRBV24-1|.|.|TRBJ1-1
CATRLGAEAFF
TGTGCCACCAGGCTCGGGGCTGAAGCTTTCTTT
>TRBV2|.|.|TRBJ1-2
CASSRTENYGYTF
TGTGCCAGCAGCAGGACTGAAAACTATGGCTACACCTTC
>TRBV29-1|TRBD1|.|TRBJ2-1
CSGYDRGLHEQFF
TGCAGCGGCTACGACAGGGGGCTACATGAGCAGTTCTTC
>TRBV7-9|TRBD1|.|TRBJ1-2
CASSLDRGGYTF
TGTGCCAGCAGTTTGGACAGGGGCGGCTACACCTTC
>TRBV7-3|TRBD2|once|TRBJ2-3
CASSPRSSGGTDTQYF
TGTGCCAGCAGCCCTCGGTCTAGCGGGGGTACAGATACGCAGTATTTT
>TRBV12-3/TRBV12-4|.|once|TRBJ2-1
CASSLRNEQFF
TGTGCCAGCAGTTTACGCAATGAGCAGTTCTTC
>TRBV7-3|TRBD1|once|TRBJ1-5
CASSYDRGLGNQPQHF
TGTGCCAGCAGCTACGACAGGGGGCTAGGCAATCAGCCCCAGCATTTT
>TRBV6-6|TRBD2|.|TRBJ2-1
CASTEFLAGSADEQFF
TGTGCCAGCACCGAGTTCCTAGCGGGCAGTGCGGATGAGCAGTTCTTC
>TRBV9|.|once|TRBJ1-4
CASSVNFRGEKLFF
TGTGCCAGCAGCGTAAACTTCCGGGGAGAAAAACTGTTTTTT
>TRBV29-1|.|.|TRBJ1-2
CSVEGYGQKGYGYTF
TGCAGCGTTGAAGGTTATGGACAGAAAGGATATGGCTACACCTTC
>TRBV7-8|.|.|TRBJ2-7
CASSPRTGTNYYEQYF
TGTGCCAGCAGCCCGAGAACCGGGACAAATTACTACGAGCAGTACTTC
>TRBV10-2|TRBD1|.|TRBJ2-7
CASSRQGAGYEQYF
TGCGCCAGCAGCAGACAGGGGGCGGGATACGAGCAGTACTTC
>TRBV7-3|TRBD2|.|TRBJ2-3
CASSQLAGGLPDTQYF
TGTGCCAGCAGCCAGTTAGCGGGGGGTCTCCCAGATACGCAGTATTTT
>TRBV10-1|TRBD2|.|TRBJ2-1
CATRAVGRIYNEQFF
TGCGCCACCCGGGCTGTCGGGAGGATCTACAATGAGCAGTTCTTC
>TRBV29-1|.|.|TRBJ2-1
CSVVWGDGNEQFF
TGCAGCGTCGTCTGGGGGGACGGTAATGAGCAGTTCTTC
>TRBV11-2|TRBD2|.|TRBJ2-1
CASSPYSGANNEQFF
TGTGCCAGCAGCCCCTATAGCGGGGCGAACAATGAGCAGTTCTTC
>TRBV6-5|.|.|TRBJ2-3
CASTASGSTQYF
TGTGCCAGCACAGCCTCAGGGTCTACGCAGTATTTT
>TRBV13|.|.|TRBJ2-7
CASTSQGKRIEQYF
TGTGCCAGCACATCGCAGGGGAAAAGGATCGAGCAGTACTTC
>TRBV5-6|TRBD1|.|TRBJ2-7
CASSLAGQGPYEQYF
TGTGCCAGCAGCTTGGCCGGACAGGGACCCTACGAGCAGTACTTC
>TRBV5-6|TRBD1|.|TRBJ1-5
CASSLTGTGGFQPQHF
TGTGCCAGCAGCTTGACAGGGACAGGGGGGTTTCAGCCCCAGCATTTT
>TRBV6-1|.|.|TRBJ2-5
CASSDSVGLQETQYF
TGTGCCAGCAGTGATTCGGTGGGGCTTCAAGAGACCCAGTACTTC
>TRBV5-6|.|many|TRBJ2-6
CASSLGTSGANVLTF
TGTGCCAGCAGCCTGGGGACATCAGGGGCCAACGTCCTGACTTTC
>TRBV7-8|TRBD1|.|TRBJ2-6
CASSPKTGGLSGANVLTF
TGTGCCAGCAGCCCGAAGACAGGGGGCTTATCTGGGGCCAACGTCCTGACTTTC
>TRBV19|.|.|TRBJ1-1
CASSIMGAKNTEAFF
TGTGCCAGTAGTATAATGGGGGCGAAGAACACTGAAGCTTTCTTT
>TRBV7-2|TRBD1|many|TRBJ2-7
CASSHRTGTYEQYF
TGTGCCAGCAGCCACAGGACAGGGACCTACGAGCAGTACTTC
>TRBV6-6|TRBD1|.|TRBJ1-2
CASSKTGEYGYTF
TGTGCCAGCAGTAAAACAGGGGAGTATGGCTACACCTTC
>TRBV6-2/TRBV6-3|TRBD1|few|TRBJ1-5
CASSYSKQAGGFVQPQHF
TGTGCCAGCAGTTACTCGAAGCAGGCAGGGGGATTTGTTCAGCCCCAGCATTTT